These 24 T cell receptor beta chains came from one sample sequenced in a study of T cells in Graves' hyperthyroidism and ophthalmopathy. Amplified regions were TCR beta CDR3 sequences from RNA transcripts. HTBI primers were used for first-round RT-PCR of the TCR CDR3. TCRdb redid the calling of the multiplex PCR reads with MiXCR, one entry per CDR3 protein. The sample shows some 760,000 distinct CDR3 sequences, 11% to 15% of them seen only once. Sequences were obtained from blood. The receptors come from a woman younger than 35 with Graves' hyperthyroidism.

Only a few counts were recorded for this clonotype. J is TRBJ2-7 and V is TRBV19; 9 bases agree with TRBD1. The J segment lost 0 bases and the V segment lost 6 bases, leaving 3 bases of the junction unmatched. The CDR3 totals 14 residues. Germline V gives CDR1 LNHDA, CDR2 SQIVND (reference sequence). In DNA form, the CDR3 reads TGTGCCAGTAGGAGGGACAGGGCCTCCTACGAGCAGTACTTC. It encodes CASRRDRASYEQYF.

This clonotype has more than one count but fewer than ten. This rearrangement joins TRBV6-2 or TRBV6-3 to TRBJ1-3; the D gene is possibly TRBD1 (5 bases). Trimming removed 8 bases from V and 0 bases from J, with 14 bases in between. There are 15 residues in the CDR3. From germline, CDR1 is MNHEY and CDR2 SVGEGT. This CDR3 is CASRGASPSGNTIYF. The CDR3 DNA sequence: TGTGCCAGCCGCGGGGCATCTCCCTCTGGAAACACCATATATTTT.

This chain links TRBV27 with TRBJ2-7; D may be TRBD1 or TRBD2 (5 bases each). Trimming left V 3 bases short and J 7 bases short, with 13 bases between. Germline V gene data show CDR1 as MNHEY and CDR2 as SMNVEV (reference sequence). CDR3 length: 13 residues. CDR3 DNA: TGTGCCAGCAGTTTCGGGACGGTCTTTGAGCAGTACTTC. Amino acid sequence: CASSFGTVFEQYF.

This clonotype was counted many times. The chain couples TRBV28 to TRBJ2-7, with 11 nucleotides matching TRBD2. With 5 bases clipped from V and 0 bases from J, the junction kept 3 bases outside the gene matches. The CDR3 length is 15 residues. CDR1 and CDR2 from the germline V gene are MDHEN and SYDVKM. CDR3: CASSITSGSSYEQYF. CDR3 nucleotide sequence: TGTGCCAGCAGTATCACTAGCGGGAGCTCCTACGAGCAGTACTTC.

J is TRBJ1-5 and V is TRBV4-3; D is perhaps TRBD1 (5 bases). V lost 0 bases and J lost 0, with 15 bases in between. The CDR3 contains 18 residues. Germline lookup yields CDR1 LGHNA and CDR2 YSLEER. Written as DNA, the CDR3 is TGCGCCAGCAGCCAAGAGGGGACCCCAATAATTAGCAATCAGCCCCAGCATTTT. The encoded protein is CASSQEGTPIISNQPQHF.

This clonotype was observed a handful of times. The CDR3 sequence: CASSSFAGPSGDTQYF. CDR3 DNA: TGTGCCAGCAGTTCCTTCGCCGGGCCTAGCGGAGATACGCAGTATTTT. The chain combines TRBV25-1 with TRBJ2-3, with TRBD2 identical over 7 bases. J gave up 5 bases and V 5 bases, and 13 bases lay outside the gene matches. Germline V gene data show CDR1 as MGHDK and CDR2 as SYGVNS. This CDR3 region has 16 residues.

V usage is TRBV7-9 and J usage is TRBJ2-7, with TRBD1 as a possible D gene (6 bases). Germline CDR1 is SEHNR and CDR2 is FQNEAQ (reference sequence). This CDR3 contains 13 residues. The V and J ends lost 5 bases and 4 bases respectively, with 12 bases between them. The CDR3 loop reads CASSPKGVYEQYF. Here the CDR3 DNA reads TGTGCCAGCAGCCCAAAGGGGGTATACGAGCAGTACTTC. The full variable domain, with the rest looked up from reference TRBV7-9 and TRBJ2-7, is DTGVSQNPRHKITKRGQNVTFRCDPISEHNRLYWYRQTLGQGPEFLTYFQNEAQLEKSRLLSDRFSAERPKGSFSTLEIQRTEQGDSAMYLCASSPKGVYEQYFGPGTRLTVT.

This clonotype was seen a handful of times. The chain carries TRBV4-1 and TRBJ2-7, with TRBD2 matching 8 bases. Germline V gene sequence: CDR1 MGHRA, CDR2 YSYEKL. The V gene end was trimmed by 1 base and the J gene end by 2 bases; junction bases not matched to a gene: 7. The CDR3 extends over 16 amino acids. The CDR3, as DNA: TGCGCCAGCAGCCAAGGTTGGCTAGCGGGCCCCTACGAGCAGTACTTC. It specifies CASSQGWLAGPYEQYF.

This clonotype has ten or more counts. J is TRBJ1-2 and V is TRBV6-1; 7 bases are shared with TRBD1. The germline V gene encodes CDR1 MNHNS and CDR2 SASEGT. The length of the CDR3 is 13 residues. J was trimmed by 8 bases and V by 6 bases; bases with no gene match: 9. The CDR3, as DNA: TGTGCCAGCAGACCGACAGGGAAATACGGCTACACCTTC. Translation gives CASRPTGKYGYTF.

This clonotype has a single count. A read error is possible here, since a much larger clone lies one base away. The genes are TRBV18 and TRBJ2-7; D not resolved. The CDR3 contains 14 residues. The V gene's germline CDR1 is KGHSH and CDR2 LQKENI. The DNA for the CDR3 is TGTGTCAGCTCACCACCGGCAGTCCCCTACGAGCAGTACTTC. Its translation: CVSSPPAVPYEQYF.

This chain uses TRBV3-1 with TRBJ2-2; 7 nucleotides align to TRBD2. This CDR3 is built from 17 residues. The V and J ends lost 1 base and 7 bases, in that order; junction bases with no gene match: 12. CDR1 LGHDT and CDR2 YNNKEL come from the germline V gene (reference sequence). CDR3 nucleotide sequence: TGTGCCAGCAGCCAAGTAGGGGCGGGAGATGGTAACGGGGAGCTGTTTTTT. This encodes CASSQVGAGDGNGELFF.

In DNA, the CDR3 is TGTGCCAGCAGCTTGTCAACAGGGGTATCCGGGGAGCTGTTTTTT. Translated: CASSLSTGVSGELFF. The rearrangement uses TRBV5-4 and TRBJ2-2, with 7 bases fitting TRBD1. J was trimmed by 6 bases and V by 1 base; bases with no gene match: 6. Germline V lookup: CDR1 SGHNT, CDR2 YYREEE (reference sequence). The CDR3 contains 15 residues.

This clonotype showed up just a few times. This sequence joins TRBV11-2 and TRBJ1-5; no firm D call. The ends were cut back, 3 bases at V and 7 bases at J, with 13 bases in the middle. The CDR3 length is 14 residues. Germline loops: CDR1 SGHAT, CDR2 FQNNGV. CDR3 DNA sequence: TGTGCCAGCAGCTTGGATTATAGAGGGCAGCCCCAGCATTTT. This gives the protein CASSLDYRGQPQHF.

This clonotype was found many times. The chain joins TRBV7-8 to TRBJ2-5; D might be TRBD1 or TRBD2, each matching 5 bases. V was trimmed by 1 base and J by 5 bases, leaving 14 bases between them. CDR3 length: 15 residues. CDR1 and CDR2 (germline): SGHVS, FQNEAQ. CDR3: CASSLEPGPAETQYF. The CDR3 coding sequence is TGTGCCAGCAGCTTAGAGCCGGGACCCGCGGAGACCCAGTACTTC.

This clonotype has ten or more counts. The gene calls are TRBV2 and TRBJ1-1, with D unresolved. This CDR3 is built from 13 residues. Germline lookup yields CDR1 SNHLY and CDR2 FYNNEI. Trimming removed 3 bases from V and 7 bases from J, with 12 bases in between. The CDR3 loop is CASSDGRWNEAFF. In DNA form, the CDR3 reads TGTGCCAGCAGTGACGGGCGGTGGAATGAAGCTTTCTTT.

This clonotype was counted ten times or more. The gene calls are TRBV7-9 and TRBJ2-7; 9 bases align to TRBD2. The ends lost 5 bases at V and 6 bases at J; junction bases unmatched: 5. CDR3 length: 13 residues. Germline loops: CDR1 SEHNR, CDR2 FQNEAQ (reference sequence). CDR3 sequence: CASSHGLAPEQYF. The CDR3 coding sequence is TGTGCCAGCAGCCACGGACTAGCGCCCGAGCAGTACTTC. The full variable domain, rest sourced from reference TRBV7-9 and TRBJ2-7, is DTGVSQNPRHKITKRGQNVTFRCDPISEHNRLYWYRQTLGQGPEFLTYFQNEAQLEKSRLLSDRFSAERPKGSFSTLEIQRTEQGDSAMYLCASSHGLAPEQYFGPGTRLTVT.

This clonotype has a count of ten or more. The rearrangement links TRBV4-3 to TRBJ2-5; TRBD1 agrees at 7 bases. CDR3 size: 17 residues. V gave up 4 bases and J gave up 1 base; unmatched junction bases: 12. Germline V gives CDR1 LGHNA, CDR2 YSLEER. The CDR3 DNA sequence: TGCGCCAGCAGCCCAGCCAGACTGCGACAGGGCCAAGAGACCCAGTACTTC. Protein sequence: CASSPARLRQGQETQYF.

The sample holds a few counts of this clonotype. This sequence joins TRBV7-8 and TRBJ2-7; tentative D call: TRBD1 (5 bases). The CDR3 extends over 15 amino acids. V shed 3 bases and J shed 5 bases, with 17 bases lying between them. Germline assignment: CDR1 SGHVS and CDR2 FQNEAQ. The CDR3 sequence is CASSLAYRGLDEQYF. The CDR3 region has the DNA TGTGCCAGCAGCTTGGCTTATAGGGGATTAGACGAGCAGTACTTC.

This clonotype came up many times. The rearrangement links TRBV27 to TRBJ1-1; the D is unclear. V was clipped by 2 bases and J by 3 bases, with 13 bases between them. Germline CDR1 is MNHEY and CDR2 is SMNVEV (reference sequence). The CDR3 is 15 residues long. The CDR3 reads CASSLRPNGDTEAFF. The CDR3 DNA is TGTGCCAGCAGTTTAAGGCCCAACGGGGACACTGAAGCTTTCTTT.

The chain recombines TRBV5-5 with TRBJ1-2; D is uncertain. This CDR3 region has 12 residues. V was pared by 4 bases and J by 8 bases, with 12 bases between. The germline CDR1 and CDR2 sequences are SGHKS and YYEKEE (reference sequence). CDR3: CASSLDRPGYTF. The CDR3 DNA sequence: TGTGCCAGCAGCCTGGACCGGCCCGGCTACACCTTC.

Ten or more counts support this clonotype. The chain carries TRBV30 and TRBJ1-2; a possible D gene is TRBD1 (6 bases). Germline V lookup: CDR1 GTSNPN, CDR2 SVGIG (reference sequence). V was trimmed by 5 bases and J by 4 bases, leaving 23 bases between them. The CDR3 is made up of 16 amino acids. The CDR3 here is CAWEKTFGQMGYGYTF. For the CDR3, the DNA is TGTGCCTGGGAAAAGACCTTTGGACAGATGGGCTATGGCTACACCTTC.

The sample holds a few counts of this clonotype. This chain connects TRBV18 to TRBJ1-3; D might be TRBD1 (5 bases). CDR1 is KGHSH, CDR2 LQKENI, per germline. Trimming pared 3 bases from V and 0 bases from J, leaving 9 bases between. The CDR3 has 15 amino acids. CDR3 in amino acids: CASSPVGVSGNTIYF. The CDR3 bases are TGTGCCAGCTCACCGGTAGGGGTCTCTGGAAACACCATATATTTT.

This clonotype has at least ten counts. V and J are TRBV6-2 or TRBV6-3 and TRBJ2-5; D not resolved. Trimming cost V 2 bases and J 1 base, with 2 bases left between them. Germline V gives CDR1 MNHEY, CDR2 SVGEGT. The CDR3 length is 12 residues. The CDR3 nucleotides read TGTGCCAGCAGTTACGCCCAAGAGACCCAGTACTTC. Amino acid sequence: CASSYAQETQYF.

This clonotype has ten or more counts. This sequence joins TRBV7-8 and TRBJ2-4; 9 bases line up with TRBD2. Germline trimming cut 4 bases from V and 5 bases from J; bases unmatched to any gene: 15. CDR1 is SGHVS and CDR2 is FQNEAQ in the germline V gene. CDR3 length equals 18 residues. The chain's CDR3 is CASSYGLARSAGQNIQYF. Written as DNA, the CDR3 is TGTGCCAGCAGCTACGGACTAGCGCGGTCCGCCGGTCAAAACATTCAGTACTTC.